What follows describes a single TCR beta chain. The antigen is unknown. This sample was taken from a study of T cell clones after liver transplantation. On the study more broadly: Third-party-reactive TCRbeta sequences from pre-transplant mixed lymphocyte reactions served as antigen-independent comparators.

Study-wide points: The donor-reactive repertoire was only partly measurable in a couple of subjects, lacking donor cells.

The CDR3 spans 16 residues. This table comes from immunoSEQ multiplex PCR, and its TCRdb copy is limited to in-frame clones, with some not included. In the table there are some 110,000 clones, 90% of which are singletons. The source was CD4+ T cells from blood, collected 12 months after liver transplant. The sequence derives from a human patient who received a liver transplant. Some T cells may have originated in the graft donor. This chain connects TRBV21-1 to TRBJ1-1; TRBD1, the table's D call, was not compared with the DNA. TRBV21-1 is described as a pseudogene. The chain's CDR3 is CASSKGTGGSNTEAFF. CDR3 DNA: TGTGCCAGCAGCAAAGGGACAGGGGGATCGAACACTGAAGCTTTCTTT.